This T cell receptor beta chain was sequenced in a study of identifying expanded T cells in peripheral blood. General study results and limits: Technical replicates showed around 1.2 changed clones; roughly two weeks about 16; four weeks 19.

This CDR3 contains 15 residues. With V trimmed by 2 bases and J by 2 bases, 4 bases remained unmatched. Germline V CDR1 and CDR2: LNHNV, YYDKDF (reference sequence). During the collection period, no donor immune events like infections were recorded. Here immunoSEQ multiplex PCR was the method, and the copy in TCRdb shows in-frame clones only, minus some. Counted here are 100,000 to 150,000 clones, 84% occurring once; the ten biggest clones make up roughly 3.3%. Notes on this clone: What it recognizes is unknown.

Sequencing input: blood. This receptor was obtained from a person aged 18-70 years in good health. The rearrangement links TRBV15 to TRBJ1-1; 8 bases map to TRBD1. CDR3 DNA sequence: TGTGCCACCAGCAGACCAGACAGGGGTAACACTGAAGCTTTCTTT. As protein: CATSRPDRGNTEAFF.